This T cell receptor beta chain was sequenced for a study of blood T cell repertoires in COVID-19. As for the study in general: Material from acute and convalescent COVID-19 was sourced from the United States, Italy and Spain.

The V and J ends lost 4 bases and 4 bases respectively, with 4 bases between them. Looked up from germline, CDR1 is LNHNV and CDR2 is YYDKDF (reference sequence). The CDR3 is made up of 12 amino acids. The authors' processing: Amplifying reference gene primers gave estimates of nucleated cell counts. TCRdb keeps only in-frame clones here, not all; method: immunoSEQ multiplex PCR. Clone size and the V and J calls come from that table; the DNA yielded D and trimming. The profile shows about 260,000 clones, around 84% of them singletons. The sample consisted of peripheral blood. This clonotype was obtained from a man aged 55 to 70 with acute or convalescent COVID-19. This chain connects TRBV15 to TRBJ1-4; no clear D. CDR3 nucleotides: TGTGCCACCAGCAACTATAATGAAAAACTGTTTTTT. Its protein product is CATSNYNEKLFF.